This T cell receptor (beta chain) was identified in a study of T-cell reconstitution after alpha-beta-depleted transplantation in children. General study results and limits: Expanded graft clones numbering several hundred reportedly gave rise to alpha-beta T cells about two months after transplant. TCRbeta diversity was high at day 60 in some patients (a result of surviving recipient T cells and thymic progenitors). Newly produced T cells mostly provided counts and TCRbeta diversity after one year, as hyperexpanded clones declined.

The table lists this clonotype with many counts. Its antigen remains unknown. Unique molecular identifiers were used to barcode this TCRbeta library. TCRdb passed the PCR reads through MiXCR, listing each CDR3 protein once. The table lists 500,000 to 750,000 distinct CDR3 sequences, about an eighth of them singletons, with approximately 2.1% in the top ten. Germline-derived CDR1 and CDR2 are MDHEN and SYDVKM. The CDR3 length is 16 residues. With 6 bases removed from V and 6 bases from J, the gap between germline ends came to 21 bases. The rearrangement uses TRBV28 and TRBJ2-1, with D possibly called TRBD1 or TRBD2 (5 bases each). Sequenced here: PBMCs, mostly from graft donor cells, sampled 360 days after TCRalphabeta/CD19-depleted stem cell transplant. The receptor was derived from a male patient aged 10 to 17 who had a stem cell transplant for acute myeloid leukemia, so the T cells may come from the graft donor. This CDR3 reads CASSPTGTGWFNEQFF. In DNA, the CDR3 is TGTGCCAGCAGCCCCACCGGGACGGGGTGGTTCAATGAGCAGTTCTTC.